These 27 T cell receptor beta chains were all obtained from the same sample, sequenced in a study of beta chain features in type 1 diabetes. The study reverse transcribed the entire isolated RNA, so it sequenced expressed TCRB transcripts. Repertoires were generated with immunoSEQ multiplex PCR, while TCRdb's copy carries only in-frame clones and drops some. The data hold 680,000 or so clones, with 15% to 19% observed a single time. The material sequenced was naive CD4+ T cells from blood. These receptors all come from a man in his late teens or twenties in good health.

This clone was observed a handful of times. This chain links TRBV15 with TRBJ1-2; 10 nucleotides agree with TRBD1. V gave up 1 base and J gave up 1 base; unmatched junction bases: 6. The CDR3 runs to 17 residues. CDR1 and CDR2 from the germline V gene are LNHNV and YYDKDF (reference sequence). DNA of the CDR3: TGTGCCACCAGCAGAGCCGGGACAGGGGCGATTAACTATGGCTACACCTTC. It is translated as CATSRAGTGAINYGYTF.

This rearrangement joins TRBV11-2 to TRBJ2-3; D gene uncertain. There are 14 residues in the CDR3. The V end was cut by 1 base, the J end by 2 bases, with 7 bases between. Germline loops: CDR1 SGHAT, CDR2 FQNNGV. The DNA for the CDR3 is TGTGCCAGCAGCTTAGGGCTACTCACAGATACGCAGTATTTT. Protein product: CASSLGLLTDTQYF.

The chain joins TRBV7-2 to TRBJ2-7; the match to TRBD1 covers 7 bases. The CDR3 is 15 amino acids. Unmatched junction bases numbered 7, after V lost 5 bases and J lost 0 bases. Germline values: CDR1 SGHTA, CDR2 FQGNSA. The CDR3 DNA reads TGTGCCAGCAGCCTCAAGGGGGCGAGCTCCTACGAGCAGTACTTC. It yields the protein CASSLKGASSYEQYF.

This sequence joins TRBV10-3 and TRBJ1-1; tentative D call: TRBD1 (5 bases). The ends were cut back, 7 bases at V and 1 base at J, with 16 bases in the middle. The CDR3 runs 15 residues. Per germline, CDR1 ENHRY and CDR2 SYGVKD. CDR3 coding DNA: TGTGCCATCACCCGGGACTACATACGGAACACTGAAGCTTTCTTT. The encoded protein is CAITRDYIRNTEAFF.

The sample holds a few counts of this clone. The V call is TRBV5-1, the J call TRBJ1-2; the match to TRBD1 covers 7 bases. J lost 2 bases, V lost 1 base, and 5 bases had no gene match. The CDR3 spans 15 residues. Germline CDR1 SGHRS, CDR2 YFSETQ. Written as DNA, the CDR3 is TGCGCCAGCAGCTTGTGGGACAGTGTGAACTATGGCTACACCTTC. Translated, it gives CASSLWDSVNYGYTF.

The chain links TRBV5-1 to TRBJ1-1; 8 bases fit TRBD1. The CDR3 is made up of 15 amino acids. Germline CDR1 SGHRS, CDR2 YFSETQ. V shed 1 base and J 5 bases; nucleotides not matched to a gene: 7. This CDR3 reads CASSLIAGGTTEAFF. The CDR3 DNA is TGCGCCAGCAGCTTGATCGCAGGGGGCACGACTGAAGCTTTCTTT. The full variable domain, rest sourced from reference TRBV5-1 and TRBJ1-1, is KAGVTQTPRYLIKTRGQQVTLSCSPISGHRSVSWYQQTPGQGLQFLFEYFSETQRNKGNFPGRFSGRQFSNSRSEMNVSTLELGDSALYLCASSLIAGGTTEAFFGQGTRLTVV.

This clone was found a few times. The rearrangement links TRBV27 to TRBJ2-7; possibly TRBD1 or TRBD2 for D (6 bases each). The CDR3 runs to 18 residues. The germline V and J ends were trimmed by 2 bases and 1 base, with 21 bases remaining between them. The V gene's germline CDR1 is MNHEY and CDR2 SMNVEV (reference sequence). CDR3 residues: CASSLEGAMGGYSYEQYF. The CDR3 nucleotides are TGTGCCAGCAGTTTAGAAGGGGCCATGGGGGGCTATTCCTACGAGCAGTACTTC.

The chain is built from TRBV28 and TRBJ2-1; D possibly corresponds to TRBD1 (5 bases). CDR1 is MDHEN, CDR2 SYDVKM, per germline. V lost 3 bases, J lost 0 bases, and 9 bases lay in between. CDR3 size: 15 residues. This chain's CDR3 is CASSLDMSSYNEQFF. CDR3 nucleotide sequence: TGTGCCAGCAGTTTGGACATGAGCTCCTACAATGAGCAGTTCTTC.

The chain employs TRBV2 and TRBJ1-1; TRBD1 might be the D (6 bases). Per germline, CDR1 SNHLY and CDR2 FYNNEI. CDR3 length: 14 amino acids. With 6 bases removed from V and 2 bases from J, the gap between germline ends came to 13 bases. DNA of the CDR3: TGTGCCAGCAGAATCAGGGGCGGCAACACTGAAGCTTTCTTT. Translation: CASRIRGGNTEAFF.

V is TRBV7-3 and J is TRBJ1-2; 8 bases map to TRBD1. Germline CDR1 and CDR2: SGHTA and FQGTGA. The V segment lost 2 bases and the J segment 2 bases; nucleotides outside the gene matches: 19. The CDR3 is 20 residues long. The chain's CDR3 is CASSLGPHGQGGLRNYGYTF. CDR3 nucleotide sequence: TGTGCCAGCAGCTTAGGCCCTCATGGACAGGGTGGATTGAGGAACTATGGCTACACCTTC.

The chain carries TRBV6-6 and TRBJ1-6, with 7 bases matching TRBD1. Germline V gives CDR1 MNHNY, CDR2 SVGAGI (reference sequence). The CDR3 consists of 14 residues. V gave up 7 bases and J gave up 4 bases; unmatched junction bases: 4. CDR3 DNA: TGTGCCAGCAACCAGGGACAGTATAATTCACCCCTCCACTTT. Amino acid sequence: CASNQGQYNSPLHF.

The chain recombines TRBV7-3 with TRBJ1-6; tentatively, D is TRBD1 (6 bases). Trimming cost V 5 bases and J 9 bases, with 14 bases left between them. The CDR3 is 14 amino acids. Germline V CDR1 and CDR2: SGHTA, FQGTGA. CDR3 bases: TGTGCCAGCAGCCTGGCAGGGGCGGGTTCACCCCTCCACTTT. Its translation is CASSLAGAGSPLHF.

The rearrangement links TRBV18 to TRBJ2-5; TRBD2 matches 7 bases. CDR1 is KGHSH and CDR2 is LQKENI in the germline V gene. V shed 3 bases and J 4 bases; nucleotides not matched to a gene: 11. This CDR3 has 16 residues. The CDR3 sequence is CASSPLLARTGETQYF. The CDR3 DNA follows: TGTGCCAGCTCACCTCTACTAGCGAGGACGGGAGAGACCCAGTACTTC.

This clone was picked up a small number of times. The chain carries TRBV4-3 and TRBJ2-3; 13 positions agree with TRBD2. The CDR3 consists of 18 residues. Germline CDR1 reads LGHNA; CDR2 reads YSLEER. Unmatched junction bases numbered 7, after V lost 0 bases and J lost 4 bases. CDR3 amino acids: CASSQDLTSGRAADTQYF. The DNA for the CDR3 is TGCGCCAGCAGCCAAGATTTAACTAGCGGGAGGGCCGCAGATACGCAGTATTTT.

The V gene is TRBV6-5, the J gene TRBJ2-7, with D possibly matching TRBD1 (8 bases). The V end lost 4 bases, the J end lost 4 bases, and 17 bases lay between the germline ends. Per germline, CDR1 MNHEY and CDR2 SVGAGI. This CDR3 has 15 amino acids. The CDR3 DNA is TGTGCCAGCAGTTCCAGCGGGACAGGTAGTTACGAGCAGTACTTC. This gives the protein CASSSSGTGSYEQYF.

This clone was seen a handful of times. This chain connects TRBV30 to TRBJ1-5; TRBD1 aligns across 7 bases. Trimming at V came to 4 bases and at J to 0 bases, leaving 12 bases not matched to a gene. The CDR3 is made up of 17 amino acids. Germline CDR1 is GTSNPN and CDR2 is SVGIG (reference sequence). The CDR3 coding sequence is TGTGCCTGGAAATCTTCCGGACAGGCTCATAGCAATCAGCCCCAGCATTTT. It translates to CAWKSSGQAHSNQPQHF.

This clone was detected a few times. This chain joins TRBV18 and TRBJ2-3; tentative D call: TRBD2 (6 bases). In germline, CDR1 is KGHSH, CDR2 LQKENI. The CDR3 length is 19 residues. V was cut by 5 bases and J by 2 bases, with 26 bases left in between. Here the CDR3 reads CASSTAIGRIGAVTDTQYF. The CDR3 nucleotides read TGTGCCAGCTCAACCGCAATCGGGAGAATCGGTGCTGTCACAGATACGCAGTATTTT.

CDR3 residues: CASSVDGRAYGYTF. For the CDR3, the DNA is TGTGCCAGCAGCGTAGACGGCAGAGCCTATGGCTACACCTTC. The chain uses TRBV9 and TRBJ1-2; D is unresolved. Between the trimmed V and J ends, which lost 0 bases and 4 bases, there was a span of 10 bases. This CDR3 spans 14 amino acids. CDR1 is SGDLS, CDR2 YYNGEE, per germline.

This clone was seen a few times. The chain uses TRBV29-1 and TRBJ2-1; 8 bases map to TRBD1. This CDR3 has 15 residues. The junction had 9 bases not matched to a gene; V was cut back by 5 bases and J by 3 bases. The germline CDR1 and CDR2 sequences are SQVTM and ANQGSEA. The CDR3 nucleotides are TGCAGCGTTACAATATTCGGGACAGGCTACAATGAGCAGTTCTTC. This encodes CSVTIFGTGYNEQFF.

The V call is TRBV15, the J call TRBJ2-5; maybe TRBD1 (5 bases). The germline gives CDR1 LNHNV, CDR2 YYDKDF (reference sequence). Trimming left V 5 bases short and J 7 bases short, with 17 bases between. CDR3 size: 14 residues. The chain's CDR3 is CATSPGAGGGTQYF. CDR3 bases: TGTGCCACCAGCCCTGGGGCCGGTGGTGGGACCCAGTACTTC.

The J gene is TRBJ1-2, the V gene TRBV7-2; D unclear. V was clipped by 4 bases and J by 4 bases, with 22 bases between them. In germline, CDR1 is SGHTA, CDR2 FQGNSA. This CDR3 has 17 residues. CDR3 coding DNA: TGTGCCAGCAGCTCTCGGAAAGGACGCGAGGAGGGCTATGGCTACACCTTC. Encoded protein: CASSSRKGREEGYGYTF.

This clone was counted only a few times. The V gene is TRBV4-3, the J gene TRBJ2-3; TRBD1 agrees at 8 bases. J lost 3 bases, V lost 4 bases, and 15 bases had no gene match. In germline, CDR1 is LGHNA, CDR2 YSLEER. This CDR3 comprises 18 residues. The CDR3 region is CASSRKDRTGKRTDTQYF. CDR3 DNA sequence: TGCGCCAGCAGCCGGAAAGATAGGACAGGGAAAAGGACAGATACGCAGTATTTT.

In its sample, this clone was seen a few times. V is TRBV10-3 and J is TRBJ1-4, with TRBD1 as a possible D gene (6 bases). CDR3 length: 15 amino acids. Germline assignment: CDR1 ENHRY and CDR2 SYGVKD. V was shortened by 5 bases and J by 7 bases, with 17 bases between the two germline ends. CDR3 DNA: TGTGCCATCAGTCCCGGGGACACCTATGGTGAAAAACTGTTTTTT. As protein: CAISPGDTYGEKLFF.

The chain has TRBV5-1 and TRBJ2-5; TRBD2 matches at 10 bases. The ends lost 4 bases at V and 3 bases at J; junction bases unmatched: 3. Germline loops: CDR1 SGHRS, CDR2 YFSETQ. The CDR3 spans 14 residues. DNA for the CDR3: TGCGCCAGCAGCGTCCTAGCGGGGGAAGAGACCCAGTACTTC. Translated: CASSVLAGEETQYF.

The chain couples TRBV6-5 to TRBJ2-7; no clear D. Trimming shortened V by 4 bases and J by 7 bases, and 8 bases separated the two germline ends. The V gene's germline CDR1 is MNHEY and CDR2 SVGAGI. The CDR3 is made up of 11 amino acids. CDR3 nucleotides: TGTGCCAGCAGTTCAAAAGGGGAGCAGTACTTC. Translating gives CASSSKGEQYF.

This clone was seen more than once but under ten times. This chain connects TRBV7-3 to TRBJ2-1; 10 nucleotides agree with TRBD2. Germline-derived CDR1 and CDR2 are SGHTA and FQGTGA. V was pared by 5 bases and J by 4 bases, with 5 bases of the junction left unmatched. The CDR3 loop spans 15 amino acids. CDR3 in amino acids: CASSRTSGLYNEQFF. The CDR3 bases are TGTGCCAGCAGCCGGACTAGCGGACTATACAATGAGCAGTTCTTC.

V usage is TRBV29-1 and J usage is TRBJ2-5, with 8 bases lining up with TRBD2. The CDR3 totals 12 residues. Germline values: CDR1 SQVTM, CDR2 ANQGSEA. The CDR3 protein is CSGAGGRETQYF. The DNA for the CDR3 is TGCAGTGGGGCGGGAGGACGAGAGACCCAGTACTTC.